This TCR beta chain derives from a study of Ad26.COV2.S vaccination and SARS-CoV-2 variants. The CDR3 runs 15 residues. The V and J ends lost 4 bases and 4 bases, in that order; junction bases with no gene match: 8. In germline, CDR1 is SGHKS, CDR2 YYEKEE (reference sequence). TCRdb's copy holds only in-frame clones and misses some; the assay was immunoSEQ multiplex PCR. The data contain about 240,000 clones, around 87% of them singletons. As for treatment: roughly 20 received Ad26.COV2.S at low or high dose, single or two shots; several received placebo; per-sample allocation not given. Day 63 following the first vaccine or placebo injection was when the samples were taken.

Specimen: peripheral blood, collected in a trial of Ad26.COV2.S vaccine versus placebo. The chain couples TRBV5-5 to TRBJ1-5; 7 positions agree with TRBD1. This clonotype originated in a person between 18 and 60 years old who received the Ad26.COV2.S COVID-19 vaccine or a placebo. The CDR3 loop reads CASSRDGTANQPQHF. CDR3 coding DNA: TGTGCCAGCAGCCGGGATGGGACAGCAAATCAGCCCCAGCATTTT.